This TCR beta chain was observed in a study of blood T cell repertoires in COVID-19. Trimming left V 1 base short and J 1 base short, with 10 bases between. Germline V gene sequence: CDR1 SQVTM, CDR2 ANQGSEA. The CDR3 contains 14 residues. Libraries were prepared by immunoSEQ multiplex PCR; TCRdb keeps only in-frame clonotypes and omits some of them. The data hold over 70,000 clones, with 88% observed a single time. The sample consisted of peripheral blood. The chain couples TRBV29-1 to TRBJ1-1; a possible D gene is TRBD1 (5 bases). The receptor was derived from an elderly woman with acute or convalescent COVID-19. In DNA form, the CDR3 reads TGCAGCGTTGAAGGGAGGGGACGGAACACTGAAGCTTTCTTT. Residues: CSVEGRGRNTEAFF. The whole variable domain, filled in from reference TRBV29-1 and TRBJ1-1, reads SAVISQKPSRDICQRGTSLTIQCQVDSQVTMMFWYRQQPGQSLTLIATANQGSEATYESGFVIDKFPISRPNLTFSTLTVSNMSPEDSSIYLCSVEGRGRNTEAFFGQGTRLTVV.